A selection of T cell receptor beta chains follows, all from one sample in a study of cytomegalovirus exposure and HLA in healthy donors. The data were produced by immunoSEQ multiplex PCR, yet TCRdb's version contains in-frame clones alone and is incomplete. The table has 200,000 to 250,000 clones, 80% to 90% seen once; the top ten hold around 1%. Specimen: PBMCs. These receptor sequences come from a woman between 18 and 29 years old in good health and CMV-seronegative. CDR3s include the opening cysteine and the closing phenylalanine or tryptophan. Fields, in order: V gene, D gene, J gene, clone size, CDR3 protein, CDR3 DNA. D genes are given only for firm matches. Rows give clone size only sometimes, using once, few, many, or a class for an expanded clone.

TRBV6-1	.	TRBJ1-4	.	CASSPLPGGGEKLFF	TGTGCCAGCAGTCCCCTCCCGGGGGGTGGTGAAAAACTGTTTTTT
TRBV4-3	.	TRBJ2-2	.	CASSQDETDFTGELFF	TGCGCCAGCAGCCAAGATGAGACAGACTTCACCGGGGAGCTGTTTTTT
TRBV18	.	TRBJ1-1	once	CASSPVYGRDIMNTEAFF	TGTGCCAGCTCACCAGTATACGGACGGGATATCATGAACACTGAAGCTTTCTTT
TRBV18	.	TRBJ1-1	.	CASSYSLTEAFF	TGTGCCAGCTCATACAGTCTCACTGAAGCTTTCTTT
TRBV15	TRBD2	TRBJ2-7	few	CATSFLGLAGGHEQYF	TGTGCCACCAGCTTTCTAGGACTAGCGGGAGGGCACGAGCAGTACTTC
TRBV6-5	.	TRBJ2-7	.	CASSRQGTYEQYF	TGTGCCAGCAGCCGCCAGGGGACCTACGAGCAGTACTTC
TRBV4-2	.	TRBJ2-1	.	CASSQVRDSYNEQFF	TGTGCCAGCAGCCAAGTTCGGGACTCCTACAATGAGCAGTTCTTC
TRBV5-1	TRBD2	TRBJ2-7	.	CASSWGLDTHEQYF	TGCGCCAGCAGCTGGGGACTAGACACTCACGAGCAGTACTTC
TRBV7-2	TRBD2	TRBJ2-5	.	CASSSHSGGETQYF	TGTGCCAGCAGCTCTCATAGCGGGGGAGAGACCCAGTACTTC
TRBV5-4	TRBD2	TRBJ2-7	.	CASSLARGRASYEQYF	TGTGCCAGCAGCTTGGCCCGCGGGAGGGCCTCCTACGAGCAGTACTTC
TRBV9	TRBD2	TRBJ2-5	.	CASSVAGLQETQYF	TGTGCCAGCAGCGTAGCGGGACTACAAGAGACCCAGTACTTC
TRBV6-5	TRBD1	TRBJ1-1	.	CASSYSGQGGAFF	TGTGCCAGCAGTTACTCAGGACAGGGAGGCGCTTTCTTT
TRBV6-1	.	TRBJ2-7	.	CASSEIGSYEQYF	TGTGCCAGCAGTGAAATCGGCTCCTACGAGCAGTACTTC
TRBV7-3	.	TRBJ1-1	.	CASSFPAGPNTEAFF	TGTGCCAGCAGCTTTCCTGCGGGCCCGAACACTGAAGCTTTCTTT
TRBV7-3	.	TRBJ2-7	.	CASSLSGGPSYEQYF	TGTGCCAGCAGCTTAAGCGGAGGACCCTCCTACGAGCAGTACTTC
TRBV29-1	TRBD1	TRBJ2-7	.	CSVVSALGQGAGEQYF	TGCAGCGTTGTTAGTGCGTTGGGGCAGGGGGCAGGGGAGCAGTACTTC
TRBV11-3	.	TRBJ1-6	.	CASSLAVRDSPLHF	TGTGCCAGCAGCCTAGCCGTCCGGGATTCACCCCTCCACTTT
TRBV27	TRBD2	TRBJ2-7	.	CASGSGAGGPREQYF	TGTGCCAGCGGCTCAGGAGCGGGAGGTCCCCGCGAGCAGTACTTC
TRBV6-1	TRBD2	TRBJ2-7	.	CASEREGIYEQYF	TGTGCCAGCGAGAGGGAGGGAATCTACGAGCAGTATTTC
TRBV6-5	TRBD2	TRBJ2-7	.	CASRKGLAGVYEQYF	TGTGCCAGCAGGAAGGGACTAGCGGGAGTTTACGAGCAGTACTTC
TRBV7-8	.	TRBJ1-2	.	CASSLRHGKNYGYTF	TGTGCCAGCAGCTTGAGGCACGGAAAAAACTATGGCTACACCTTC
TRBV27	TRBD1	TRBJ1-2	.	CASSLDRAGGYTF	TGTGCCAGCAGCCTCGACAGGGCGGGGGGCTACACCTTC
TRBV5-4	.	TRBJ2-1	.	CASSLAPNTPNEQFF	TGTGCCAGCAGCTTGGCCCCTAATACGCCCAATGAGCAGTTCTTC
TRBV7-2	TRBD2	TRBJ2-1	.	CASSSAASLSGRDSNEQFF	TGTGCCAGCAGCTCCGCAGCTTCTCTCAGCGGGAGGGATTCCAATGAGCAGTTCTTC
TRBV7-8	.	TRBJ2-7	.	CASSPGYEQYF	TGTGCCAGCAGCCCAGGGTACGAGCAGTACTTC
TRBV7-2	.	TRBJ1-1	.	CASSLYGTQNTEAFF	TGTGCCAGCAGCTTATATGGGACACAGAACACTGAAGCTTTCTTT
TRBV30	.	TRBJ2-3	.	CAWSVSVVFTDTQYF	TGTGCCTGGAGTGTGTCGGTAGTCTTCACAGATACGCAGTATTTT
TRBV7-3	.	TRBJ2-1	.	CASSLSGLSYNEQFF	TGTGCCAGCAGCTTGAGCGGGCTTTCCTACAATGAGCAGTTCTTC
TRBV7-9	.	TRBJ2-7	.	CASSPGRAYEQYF	TGTGCCAGCAGCCCGGGCAGGGCCTACGAGCAGTACTTC
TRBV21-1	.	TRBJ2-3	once	CASSKVGAGAPTDTQYF	.
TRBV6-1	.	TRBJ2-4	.	CASSENGVSKNIQYF	TGTGCCAGCAGTGAGAACGGGGTGTCCAAAAACATTCAGTACTTC
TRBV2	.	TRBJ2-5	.	CASRAGETQYF	TGTGCCAGCAGGGCGGGGGAGACCCAGTACTTC
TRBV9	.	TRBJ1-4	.	CASSPRPNNEKLFF	TGTGCCAGCAGCCCTAGGCCTAATAATGAAAAACTGTTTTTT
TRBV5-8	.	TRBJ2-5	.	CASGAGRQETQYF	TGTGCCAGCGGAGCGGGTAGGCAAGAGACCCAGTACTTC
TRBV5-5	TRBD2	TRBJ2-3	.	CASSLEGGGMQYF	TGTGCCAGCAGCTTGGAGGGCGGGGGAATGCAGTATTTT
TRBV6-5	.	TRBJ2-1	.	CASSYSGGINEQFF	TGTGCCAGCAGTTACTCGGGGGGAATAAATGAGCAGTTCTTC
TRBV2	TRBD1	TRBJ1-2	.	CASSEGSGQGSGYTF	TGTGCCAGCAGTGAAGGGTCGGGACAGGGGAGTGGCTACACCTTC
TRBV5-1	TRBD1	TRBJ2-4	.	CASSLETGTKNIQYF	TGCGCCAGCAGCTTGGAGACAGGGACCAAAAACATTCAGTACTTC
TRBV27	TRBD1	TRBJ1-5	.	CASSPTGGRSNQPQHF	TGTGCCAGCAGCCCGACAGGGGGAAGAAGCAATCAGCCCCAGCATTTT
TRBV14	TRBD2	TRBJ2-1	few	CASSPDKVRLAGHNEQFF	TGTGCCAGCAGCCCAGACAAGGTGAGACTAGCGGGACACAATGAGCAGTTCTTC
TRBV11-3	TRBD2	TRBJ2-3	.	CASSLRSGGEKYF	TGTGCCAGCAGCTTGAGGAGTGGGGGGGAGAAGTATTTT
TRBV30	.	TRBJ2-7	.	CAWSVDRRAEQYF	TGTGCCTGGAGTGTAGATCGGAGGGCCGAGCAGTACTTC
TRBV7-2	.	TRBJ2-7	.	CASSLVDTASYEQYF	TGTGCCAGCAGCTTGGTTGACACAGCATCCTACGAGCAGTACTTC
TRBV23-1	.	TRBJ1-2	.	CASRTTGRYGYTF	TGCGCCAGCAGAACAACAGGGCGGTATGGCTACACCTTC
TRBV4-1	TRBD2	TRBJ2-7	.	CASSPLAGSYEQYF	TGCGCCAGCAGTCCTTTAGCGGGGAGCTACGAGCAGTACTTC
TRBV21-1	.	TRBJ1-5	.	CASSKRLQGQPQHF	TGTGCCAGCAGCAAACGACTTCAGGGCCAGCCCCAGCATTTT